The clone carrying this T cell receptor beta chain was recorded once. The data derive from a study of blood T cell repertoires in COVID-19. As for the study in general: The United States, Italy and Spain supplied acute and convalescent COVID-19 samples. PBMCs, B-cell-depleted T cells, or T cells were the source of the cDNA or gDNA that made up the material.

As originally analysed: Counts of nucleated cells, estimated from reference gene primer amplification, were obtained. The assay was immunoSEQ multiplex PCR, and TCRdb's table has in-frame clones only and misses some. V and J calls and clone size are those listed in that table; D and trimming were worked out from the DNA. The sample lists hundreds of thousands of clones; around nine tenths were seen once. V was shortened by 6 bases and J by 5 bases, with 13 bases between the two germline ends. CDR1 and CDR2 from the germline V gene are MNHEY and SVGAGI. The CDR3 is made up of 13 amino acids. The TCR was taken from a human donor in a cohort sampled during active COVID-19. The sample consisted of peripheral blood. The chain combines TRBV6-5 with TRBJ1-1; a possible D gene is TRBD1 (5 bases). The CDR3, as DNA: TGTGCCAGCAGGCTAAACCGACAGACTGAAGCTTTCTTT. It yields the protein CASRLNRQTEAFF.